This TCR beta chain was obtained from a study of T cell repertoires in cytomegalovirus infection (dated by TCRdb to between 2017 and 2020). Study-wide context: Alongside well-studied HLA-B-restricted epitopes, the peptide stimulations were aimed at recently identified HLA-C-restricted CMV epitopes, whose presentation resists viral immunomodulation. Donor HLA type was relevant to the analysis, because carriage of CMV infection together with the matching HLA type was indicated by public TCR beta signatures. Broad study findings and their caveats: In the ex vivo response, HLA-C-restricted CMV-specific TCR beta clonotypes were dominant, and in two of eight donors the single most frequent clonotype came from this HLA-C-restricted group. In both this cohort and an independent cohort of 350 or so donors, the cumulative frequency of public TCR beta family members distinguished carriers of CMV infection plus the relevant HLA type.

What this sample's treatment or condition label stands for: in vitro stimulation with specific CMV peptide epitopes to enrich CMV-specific T cells. The CDR3 holds 16 amino acids from the cysteine to the phenylalanine. The sequence is cut down to CDR3 DNA, 48 bases in frame from base 1. CDR1 LNHDA and CDR2 SQIVND were looked up in the germline V gene (reference sequence). V drops 1 base and J drops 4 bases, leaving 14 bases in between. A remark on this clonotype: Its cognate antigen has yet to be identified. Base qualities were left out, and no much larger clone turns up one base away.

Sequencing instrument: Illumina HiSeq 1500. TCRdb passed the public sequencing reads through fastp at Q25 and MiXCR, retaining productive beta sequences. Merged by CDR3 protein, the rows form single entries marked with the most common genes and DNA. Counted in this sample were approximately 81,000 distinct CDR3 sequences; under 30% of them appeared once. The ten most abundant clones make up 50% of the sample. The TCR originated in a human donor in good health (CMV status not recorded). Some clones in this sample may be carry-over from other donors' samples. The sequence links TRBV19 to TRBJ2-1; the D gene is possibly TRBD1, with 6 bases matching. Here the sequenced sample was CD8+ T cells from cultured PBMCs, taken from culture after CMV antigen stimulation. The DNA is TGTGCCAGTAGTATAGGTTCGGGACACCCTTACAATGAGCAGTTCTTC. It is translated as CASSIGSGHPYNEQFF. The reference TRBV19 and TRBJ2-1 proteins fill in what lies around the CDR3, so the full variable domain reads DGGITQSPKYLFRKEGQNVTLSCEQNLNHDAMYWYRQDPGQGLRLIYYSQIVNDFQKGDIAEGYSVSREKKESFPLTVTSAQKNPTAFYLCASSIGSGHPYNEQFFGPGTRLTVL.